The T cell receptor beta chain described here comes from a study of T cell responses to AZD1222 COVID-19 vaccine. Investigators merged groups given second doses at roughly 4 or roughly 12 weeks. The data were produced by immunoSEQ multiplex PCR, yet TCRdb's version contains in-frame clones alone and is incomplete. The repertoire consists of 100,000 to 150,000 clones, with 92% occurring once and the leading ten covering 0.85% to 1.3%. The V segment lost 11 bases and the J segment 6 bases; nucleotides outside the gene matches: 13. The CDR3 sequence is 14 residues long. CDR1 is MNHEY, CDR2 SVGAGI, per germline.

The specimen comprised peripheral blood, sampled 28 days after the second AZD1222 dose. This TCR was recovered from an adult who received the AZD1222 COVID-19 vaccine. The rearrangement joins TRBV6-5 to TRBJ2-3, with TRBD1 matching over 8 bases. The CDR3 bases are TGTGCCCCCGAGAAACGGACAGGGAAGGATACGCAGTATTTT. Its translation: CAPEKRTGKDTQYF.